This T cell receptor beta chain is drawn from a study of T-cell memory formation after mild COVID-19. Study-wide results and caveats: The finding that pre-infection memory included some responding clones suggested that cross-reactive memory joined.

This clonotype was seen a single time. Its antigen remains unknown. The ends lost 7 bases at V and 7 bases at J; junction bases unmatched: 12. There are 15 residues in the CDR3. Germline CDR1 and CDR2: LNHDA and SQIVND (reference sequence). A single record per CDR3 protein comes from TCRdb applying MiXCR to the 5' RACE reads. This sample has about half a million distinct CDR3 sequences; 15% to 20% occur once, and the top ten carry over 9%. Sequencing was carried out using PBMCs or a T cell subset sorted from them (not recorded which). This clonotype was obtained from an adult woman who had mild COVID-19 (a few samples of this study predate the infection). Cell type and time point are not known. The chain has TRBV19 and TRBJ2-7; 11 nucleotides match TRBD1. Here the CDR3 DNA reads TGTGCCAGTACCGACGTCGGACAGGGGGCAAAGGAGCAGTACTTC. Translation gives CASTDVGQGAKEQYF. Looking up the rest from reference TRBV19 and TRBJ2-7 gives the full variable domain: DGGITQSPKYLFRKEGQNVTLSCEQNLNHDAMYWYRQDPGQGLRLIYYSQIVNDFQKGDIAEGYSVSREKKESFPLTVTSAQKNPTAFYLCASTDVGQGAKEQYFGPGTRLTVT.